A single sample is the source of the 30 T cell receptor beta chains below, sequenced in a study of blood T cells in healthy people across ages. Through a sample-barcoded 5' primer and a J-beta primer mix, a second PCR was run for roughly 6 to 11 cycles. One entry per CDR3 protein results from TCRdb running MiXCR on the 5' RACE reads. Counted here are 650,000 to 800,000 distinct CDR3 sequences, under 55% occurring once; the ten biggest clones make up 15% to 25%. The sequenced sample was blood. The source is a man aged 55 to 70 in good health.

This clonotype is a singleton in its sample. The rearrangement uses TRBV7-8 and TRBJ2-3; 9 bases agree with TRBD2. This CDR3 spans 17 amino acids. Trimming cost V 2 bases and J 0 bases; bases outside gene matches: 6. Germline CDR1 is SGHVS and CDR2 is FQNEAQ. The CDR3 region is CASSLLERGVSTDTQYF. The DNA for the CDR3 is TGTGCCAGCAGCTTACTGGAGCGGGGGGTTAGCACAGATACGCAGTATTTT.

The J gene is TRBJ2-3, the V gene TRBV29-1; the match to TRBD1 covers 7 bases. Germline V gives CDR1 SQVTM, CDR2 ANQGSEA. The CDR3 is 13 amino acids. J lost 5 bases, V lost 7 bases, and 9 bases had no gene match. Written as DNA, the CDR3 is TGCAGCGGCCCGGCACAGGGGTTAGATACGCAGTATTTT. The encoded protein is CSGPAQGLDTQYF.

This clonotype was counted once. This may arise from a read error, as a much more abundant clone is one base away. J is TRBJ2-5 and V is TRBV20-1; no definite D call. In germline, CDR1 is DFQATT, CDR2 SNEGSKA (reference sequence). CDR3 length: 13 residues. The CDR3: CNAREPPLETQYF. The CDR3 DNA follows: TGCAATGCTAGAGAGCCCCCATTAGAGACCCAGTACTTC.

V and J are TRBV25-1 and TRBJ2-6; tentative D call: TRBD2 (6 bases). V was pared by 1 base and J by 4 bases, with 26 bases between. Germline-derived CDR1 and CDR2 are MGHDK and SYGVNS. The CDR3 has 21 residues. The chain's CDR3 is CASSESGWGDVRGLGANVLTF. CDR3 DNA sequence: TGTGCCAGCAGTGAATCGGGATGGGGGGATGTCCGAGGATTAGGGGCCAACGTCCTGACTTTC.

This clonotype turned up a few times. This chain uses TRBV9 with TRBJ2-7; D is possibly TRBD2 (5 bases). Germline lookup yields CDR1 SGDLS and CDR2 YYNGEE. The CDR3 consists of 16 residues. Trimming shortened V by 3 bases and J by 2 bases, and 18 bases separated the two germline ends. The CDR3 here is CASSAQSSSGTYEQYF. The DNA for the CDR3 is TGTGCCAGCAGCGCCCAGAGTTCAAGCGGCACCTACGAGCAGTACTTC.

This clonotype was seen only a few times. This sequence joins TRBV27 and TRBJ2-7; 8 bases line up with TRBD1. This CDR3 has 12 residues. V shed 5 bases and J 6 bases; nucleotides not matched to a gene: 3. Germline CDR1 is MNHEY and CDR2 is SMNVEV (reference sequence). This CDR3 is CASSMTGAEQYF. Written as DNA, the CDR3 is TGTGCCAGCAGTATGACAGGGGCCGAGCAGTACTTC.

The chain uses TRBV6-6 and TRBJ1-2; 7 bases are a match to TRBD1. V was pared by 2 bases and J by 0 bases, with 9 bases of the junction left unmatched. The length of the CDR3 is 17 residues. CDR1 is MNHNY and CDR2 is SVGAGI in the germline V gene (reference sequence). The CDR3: CASSYASGTVANYGYTF. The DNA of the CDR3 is TGTGCCAGCAGTTACGCGTCAGGGACAGTTGCTAACTATGGCTACACCTTC.

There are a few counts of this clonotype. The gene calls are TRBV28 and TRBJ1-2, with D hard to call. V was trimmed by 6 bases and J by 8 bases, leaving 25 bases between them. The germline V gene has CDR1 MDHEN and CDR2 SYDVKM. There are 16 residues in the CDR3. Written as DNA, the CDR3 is TGTGCCAGCAGACCCCTCGAGACTTTCCTCGTGCAAGGCTACACCTTC. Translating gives CASRPLETFLVQGYTF.

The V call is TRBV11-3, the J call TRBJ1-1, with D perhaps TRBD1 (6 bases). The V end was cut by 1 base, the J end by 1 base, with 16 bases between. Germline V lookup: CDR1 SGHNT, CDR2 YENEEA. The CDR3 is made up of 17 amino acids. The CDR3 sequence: CASSLGLLDRKNTEAFF. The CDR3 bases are TGTGCCAGCAGCTTAGGACTCTTAGACAGGAAGAACACTGAAGCTTTCTTT.

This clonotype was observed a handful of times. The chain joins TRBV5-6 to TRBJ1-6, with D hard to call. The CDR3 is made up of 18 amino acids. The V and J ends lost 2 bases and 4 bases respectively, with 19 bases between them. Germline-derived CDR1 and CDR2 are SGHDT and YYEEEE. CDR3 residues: CASSLTRRQSAYNSPLHF. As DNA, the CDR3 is TGTGCCAGCAGCTTAACCCGTCGGCAGTCAGCGTATAATTCACCCCTCCACTTT.

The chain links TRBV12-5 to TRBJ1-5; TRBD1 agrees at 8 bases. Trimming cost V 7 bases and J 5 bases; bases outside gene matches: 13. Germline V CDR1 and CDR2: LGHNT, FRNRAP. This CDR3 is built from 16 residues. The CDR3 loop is CASAFGGQGAHQPQHF. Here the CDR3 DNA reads TGTGCTAGTGCCTTTGGAGGTCAGGGGGCCCATCAGCCCCAGCATTTT.

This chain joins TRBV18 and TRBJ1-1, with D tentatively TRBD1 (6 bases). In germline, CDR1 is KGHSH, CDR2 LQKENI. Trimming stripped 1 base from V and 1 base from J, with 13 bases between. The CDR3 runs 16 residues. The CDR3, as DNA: TGTGCCAGCTCACCACGGCAGGGGTCCCCGAACACTGAAGCTTTCTTT. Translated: CASSPRQGSPNTEAFF.

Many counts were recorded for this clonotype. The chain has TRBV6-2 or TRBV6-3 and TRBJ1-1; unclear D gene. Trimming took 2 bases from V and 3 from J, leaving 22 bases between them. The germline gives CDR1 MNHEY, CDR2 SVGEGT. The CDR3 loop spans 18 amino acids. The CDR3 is CASSYLRTGRLGYTEAFF. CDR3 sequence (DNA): TGTGCCAGCAGTTACCTTAGGACGGGGAGGCTGGGTTACACTGAAGCTTTCTTT.

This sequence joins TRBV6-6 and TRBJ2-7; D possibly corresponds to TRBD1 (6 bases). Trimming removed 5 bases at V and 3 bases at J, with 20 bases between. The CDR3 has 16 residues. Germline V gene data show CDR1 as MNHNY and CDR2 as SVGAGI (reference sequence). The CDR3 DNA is TGTGCCAGCAGTCTTAAAGGGGGTAGCCCTTTCTACGAGCAGTACTTC. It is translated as CASSLKGGSPFYEQYF.

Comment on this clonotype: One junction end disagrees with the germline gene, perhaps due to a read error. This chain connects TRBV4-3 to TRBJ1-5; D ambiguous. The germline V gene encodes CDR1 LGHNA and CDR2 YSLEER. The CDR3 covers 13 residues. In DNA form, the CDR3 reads TGCGCCAGCAGCCAAGGTATGGACCAGCCCCTGCATTTT. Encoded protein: CASSQGMDQPLHF.

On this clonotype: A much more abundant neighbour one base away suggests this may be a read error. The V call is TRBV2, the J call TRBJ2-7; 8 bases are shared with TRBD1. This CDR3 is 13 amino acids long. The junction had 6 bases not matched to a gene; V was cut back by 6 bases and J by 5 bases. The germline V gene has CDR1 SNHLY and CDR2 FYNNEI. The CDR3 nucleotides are TGTGCCAGCAGCAGGGGGCAAGCCCACGAGCAGTACTTC. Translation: CASSRGQAHEQYF.

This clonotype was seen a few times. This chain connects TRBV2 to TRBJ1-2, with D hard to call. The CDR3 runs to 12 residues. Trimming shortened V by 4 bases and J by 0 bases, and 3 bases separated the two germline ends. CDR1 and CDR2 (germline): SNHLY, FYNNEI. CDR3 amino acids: CASSATNYGYTF. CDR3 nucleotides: TGTGCCAGCAGTGCGACTAACTATGGCTACACCTTC.

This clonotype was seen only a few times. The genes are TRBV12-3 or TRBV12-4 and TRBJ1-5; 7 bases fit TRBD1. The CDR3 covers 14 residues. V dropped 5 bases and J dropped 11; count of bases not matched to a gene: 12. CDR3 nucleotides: TGTGCCAGCAGTAAAACAGGGGCCGATAGTTCCCAGCATTTT. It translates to CASSKTGADSSQHF.

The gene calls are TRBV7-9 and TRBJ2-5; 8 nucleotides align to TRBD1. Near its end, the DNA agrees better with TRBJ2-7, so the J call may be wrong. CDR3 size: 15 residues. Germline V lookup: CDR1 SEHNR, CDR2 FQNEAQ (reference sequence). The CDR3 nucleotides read TGTGCCAGCAGCTCTCAAGGACAGGGAAATCACGAGCAGTACTTC. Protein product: CASSSQGQGNHEQYF.

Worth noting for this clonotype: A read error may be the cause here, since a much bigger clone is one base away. For the CDR3, the DNA is TGCAGCGCCGGAGGGGCTTACTACGAGCAGTACTTC. As protein: CSAGGAYYEQYF. V is TRBV29-1 and J is TRBJ2-7, with TRBD2 as a possible D gene (6 bases). The V and J ends lost 7 bases and 3 bases respectively, with 13 bases between them. CDR1 is SQVTM and CDR2 is ANQGSEA in the germline V gene. The CDR3 sequence is 12 residues long.

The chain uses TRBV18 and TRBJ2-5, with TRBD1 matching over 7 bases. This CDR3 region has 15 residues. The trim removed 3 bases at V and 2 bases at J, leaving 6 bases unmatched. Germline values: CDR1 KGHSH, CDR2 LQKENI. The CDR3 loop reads CASSPLTGTQETQYF. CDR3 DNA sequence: TGTGCCAGCTCACCGTTGACAGGGACACAAGAGACCCAGTACTTC.

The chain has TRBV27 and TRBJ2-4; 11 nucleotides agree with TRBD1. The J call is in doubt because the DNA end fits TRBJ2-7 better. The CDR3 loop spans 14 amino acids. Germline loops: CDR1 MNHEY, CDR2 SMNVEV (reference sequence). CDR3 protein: CASSGTGGKVEQYF. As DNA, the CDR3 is TGTGCCAGCAGTGGGACAGGGGGGAAGGTCGAGCAGTACTTC.

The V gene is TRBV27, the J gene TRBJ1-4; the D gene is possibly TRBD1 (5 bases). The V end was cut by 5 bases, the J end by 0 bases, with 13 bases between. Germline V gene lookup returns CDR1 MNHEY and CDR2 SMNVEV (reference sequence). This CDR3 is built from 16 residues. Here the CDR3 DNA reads TGTGCCAGCAGTCACGGAGGGGCCGCAACTAATGAAAAACTGTTTTTT. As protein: CASSHGGAATNEKLFF. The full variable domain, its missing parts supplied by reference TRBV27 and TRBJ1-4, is EAQVTQNPRYLITVTGKKLTVTCSQNMNHEYMSWYRQDPGLGLRQIYYSMNVEVTDKGDVPEGYKVSRKEKRNFPLILESPSPNQTSLYFCASSHGGAATNEKLFFGSGTQLSVL.

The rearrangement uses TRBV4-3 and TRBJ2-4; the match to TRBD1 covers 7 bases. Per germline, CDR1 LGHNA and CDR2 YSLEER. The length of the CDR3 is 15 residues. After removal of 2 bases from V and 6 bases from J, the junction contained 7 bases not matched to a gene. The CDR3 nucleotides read TGCGCCAGCAGCCAACAGACAGGGAATCCAAACATTCAGTACTTC. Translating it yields CASSQQTGNPNIQYF.

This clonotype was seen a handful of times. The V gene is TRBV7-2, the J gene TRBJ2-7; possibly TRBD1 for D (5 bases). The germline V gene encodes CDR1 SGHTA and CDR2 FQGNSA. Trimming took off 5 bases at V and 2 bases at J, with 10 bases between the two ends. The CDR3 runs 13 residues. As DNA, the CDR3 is TGTGCCAGCAGCAAGGACACCACCTACGAGCAGTACTTC. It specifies CASSKDTTYEQYF.

Here the CDR3 reads CASSDRGTTYEQYF. CDR3 DNA sequence: TGTGCCAGCAGTGACCGGGGCACTACCTACGAGCAGTACTTC. This chain links TRBV6-5 with TRBJ2-7; D assignment may be TRBD1 or TRBD2 (5 bases each). Per germline, CDR1 MNHEY and CDR2 SVGAGI. This CDR3 is built from 14 residues. Trimming stripped 5 bases from V and 2 bases from J, with 13 bases between.

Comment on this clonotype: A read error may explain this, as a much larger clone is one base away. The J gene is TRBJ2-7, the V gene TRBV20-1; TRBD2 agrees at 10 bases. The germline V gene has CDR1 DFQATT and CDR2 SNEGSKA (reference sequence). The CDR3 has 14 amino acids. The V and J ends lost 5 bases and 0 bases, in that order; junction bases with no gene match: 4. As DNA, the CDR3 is TGCAGTGCTTCCCGGACTAGCGGCTCCTACGAGCAGTACTTC. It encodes CSASRTSGSYEQYF.

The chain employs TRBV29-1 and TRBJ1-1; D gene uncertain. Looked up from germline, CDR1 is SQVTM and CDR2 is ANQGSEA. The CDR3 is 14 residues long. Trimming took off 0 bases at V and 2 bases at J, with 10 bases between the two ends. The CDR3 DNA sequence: TGCAGCGTTGAAGAGAGGAATCGAAACACTGAAGCTTTCTTT. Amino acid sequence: CSVEERNRNTEAFF.

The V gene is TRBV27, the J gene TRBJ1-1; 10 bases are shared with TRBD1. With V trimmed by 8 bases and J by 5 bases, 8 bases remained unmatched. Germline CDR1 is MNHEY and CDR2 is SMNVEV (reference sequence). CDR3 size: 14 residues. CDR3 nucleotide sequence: TGTGCCAGCCACCGACAGGGGGCGAGGACTGAAGCTTTCTTT. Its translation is CASHRQGARTEAFF.

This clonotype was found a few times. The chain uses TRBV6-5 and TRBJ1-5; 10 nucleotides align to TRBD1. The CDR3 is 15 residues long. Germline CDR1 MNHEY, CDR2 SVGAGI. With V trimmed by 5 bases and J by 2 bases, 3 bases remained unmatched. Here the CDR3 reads CASSRDRGGNQPQHF. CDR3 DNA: TGTGCCAGCAGTCGGGACAGGGGTGGCAATCAGCCCCAGCATTTT.